The source of this TCR beta chain is a study of T cell clusters in autoimmune cytopenias. Overall study findings and caveats: TRB repertoire shifts in secondary cytopenia and chronic lymphocytic leukemia mostly reflected lymphoma, not autoimmunity.

TRB was amplified by touch-down multiplex PCR, primer pools A and B combined. No DNA is given; TCRdb re-called the multiplex PCR reads and lists each CDR3 protein once. Its listing shows fewer than 4,500 distinct CDR3 sequences. Germline lookup yields CDR1 SGDLS and CDR2 YYNGEE. This CDR3 has 12 amino acids. TRB was amplified from approximately 230 ng of peripheral blood genomic DNA per sample. On this clonotype itself: Its target is not known.

These data were likewise used in another study, on T cell repertoires in aging, cancer and after chemotherapy. That report notes: Over several months to years, re-sampled healthy donor repertoires clearly shared clones. About 9.1 million TCR reads were in the whole dataset. Across the chemotherapy interval, each cancer cohort showed higher median generation probability, suggesting thymic rebound.

This sequence was found in a human donor in good health. This rearrangement joins TRBV9 to TRBJ2-3; TCRdb picks TRBD2, but there is no DNA to check that call. Sequencing was performed on peripheral blood. The CDR3 loop is CASSGGADTQYF.